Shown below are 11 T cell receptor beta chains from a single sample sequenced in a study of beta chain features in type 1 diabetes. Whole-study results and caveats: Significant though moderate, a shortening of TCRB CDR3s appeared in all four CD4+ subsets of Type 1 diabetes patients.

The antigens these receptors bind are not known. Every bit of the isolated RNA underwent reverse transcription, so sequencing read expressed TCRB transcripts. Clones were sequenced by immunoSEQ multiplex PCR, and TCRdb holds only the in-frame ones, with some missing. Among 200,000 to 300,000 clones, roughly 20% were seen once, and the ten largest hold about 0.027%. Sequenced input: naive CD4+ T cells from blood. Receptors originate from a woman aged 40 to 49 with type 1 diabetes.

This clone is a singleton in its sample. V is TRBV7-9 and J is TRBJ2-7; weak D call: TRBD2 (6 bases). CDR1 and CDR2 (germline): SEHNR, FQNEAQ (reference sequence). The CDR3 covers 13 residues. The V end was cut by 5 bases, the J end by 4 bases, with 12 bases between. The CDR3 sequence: CASSPAGGYEQYF. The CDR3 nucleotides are TGTGCCAGCAGCCCCGCTGGGGGGTACGAGCAGTACTTC.

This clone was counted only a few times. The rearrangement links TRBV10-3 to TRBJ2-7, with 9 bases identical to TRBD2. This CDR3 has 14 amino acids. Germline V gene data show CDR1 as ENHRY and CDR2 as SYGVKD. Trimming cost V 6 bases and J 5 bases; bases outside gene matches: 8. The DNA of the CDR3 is TGTGCCATCAGCACCCTTAGCGGGAGCCACGAGCAGTACTTC. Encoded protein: CAISTLSGSHEQYF.

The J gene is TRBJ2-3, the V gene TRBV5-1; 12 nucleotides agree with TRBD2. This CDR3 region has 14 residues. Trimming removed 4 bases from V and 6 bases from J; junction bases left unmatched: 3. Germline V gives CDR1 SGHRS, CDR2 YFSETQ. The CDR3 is CASSPLAGGDTQYF. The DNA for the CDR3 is TGCGCCAGCAGCCCTCTAGCGGGGGGGGATACGCAGTATTTT.

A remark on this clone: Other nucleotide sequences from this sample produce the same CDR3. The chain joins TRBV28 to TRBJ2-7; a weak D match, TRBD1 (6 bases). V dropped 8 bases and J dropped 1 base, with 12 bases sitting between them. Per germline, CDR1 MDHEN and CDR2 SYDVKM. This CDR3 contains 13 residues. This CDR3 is CASGIGQSYEQYF. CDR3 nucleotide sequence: TGTGCCAGCGGAATAGGACAGTCCTACGAGCAGTACTTC. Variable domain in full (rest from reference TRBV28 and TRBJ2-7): DVKVTQSSRYLVKRTGEKVFLECVQDMDHENMFWYRQDPGLGLRLIYFSYDVKMKEKGDIPEGYSVSREKKERFSLILESASTNQTSMYLCASGIGQSYEQYFGPGTRLTVT.

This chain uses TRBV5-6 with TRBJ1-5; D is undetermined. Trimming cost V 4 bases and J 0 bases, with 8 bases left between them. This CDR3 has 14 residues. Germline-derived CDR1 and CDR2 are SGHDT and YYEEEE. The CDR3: CASSERDSNQPQHF. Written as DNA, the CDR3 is TGTGCCAGCAGCGAACGGGATAGCAATCAGCCCCAGCATTTT.

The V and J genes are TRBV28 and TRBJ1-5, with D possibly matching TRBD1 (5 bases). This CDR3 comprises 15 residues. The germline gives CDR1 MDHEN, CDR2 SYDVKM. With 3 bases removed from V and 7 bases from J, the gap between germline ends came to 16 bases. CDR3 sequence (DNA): TGTGCCAGCAGTTTTACCAGGTTCGGGGGACAGCCCCAGCATTTT. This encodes CASSFTRFGGQPQHF.

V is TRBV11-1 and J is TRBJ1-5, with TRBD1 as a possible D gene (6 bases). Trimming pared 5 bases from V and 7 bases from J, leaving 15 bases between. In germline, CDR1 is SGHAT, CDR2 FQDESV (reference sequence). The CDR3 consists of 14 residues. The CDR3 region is CASSDRPGDQPQHF. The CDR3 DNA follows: TGTGCCAGCAGCGACAGGCCAGGGGACCAGCCCCAGCATTTT.

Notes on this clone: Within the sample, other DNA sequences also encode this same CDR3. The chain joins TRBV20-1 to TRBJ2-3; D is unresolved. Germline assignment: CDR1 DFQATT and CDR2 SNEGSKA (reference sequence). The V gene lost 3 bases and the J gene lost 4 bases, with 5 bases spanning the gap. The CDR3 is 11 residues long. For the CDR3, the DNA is TGCAGTGCTAGGCGTGCAGATACGCAGTATTTT. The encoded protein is CSARRADTQYF.

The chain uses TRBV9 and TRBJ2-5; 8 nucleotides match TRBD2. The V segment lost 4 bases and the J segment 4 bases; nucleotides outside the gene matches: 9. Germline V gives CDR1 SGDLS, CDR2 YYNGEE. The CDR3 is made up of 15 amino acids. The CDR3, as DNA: TGTGCCAGCAGCTCCCGGGAGGGGGGAGGAGAGACCCAGTACTTC. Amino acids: CASSSREGGGETQYF.

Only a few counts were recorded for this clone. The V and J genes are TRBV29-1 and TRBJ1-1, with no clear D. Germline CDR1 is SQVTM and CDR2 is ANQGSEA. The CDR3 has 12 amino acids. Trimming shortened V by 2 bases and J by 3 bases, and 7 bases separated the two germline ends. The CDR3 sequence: CSVERVHTEAFF. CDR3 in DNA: TGCAGCGTTGAAAGAGTTCACACTGAAGCTTTCTTT.

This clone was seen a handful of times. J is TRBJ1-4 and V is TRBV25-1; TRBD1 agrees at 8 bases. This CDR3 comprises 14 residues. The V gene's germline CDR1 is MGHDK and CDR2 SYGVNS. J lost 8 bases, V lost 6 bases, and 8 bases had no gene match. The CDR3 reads CASSSDRVGEKLFF. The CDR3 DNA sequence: TGTGCCAGCAGCTCGGACAGGGTAGGCGAAAAACTGTTTTTT.